This T cell receptor beta chain is from a study of shared clonotypes between healthy human individuals. The sample holds a few counts of this clone. A clone one base away is much larger, so this may be a read error. Germline CDR1 is SGHRS and CDR2 is YFSETQ. Between the trimmed V and J ends, which lost 5 bases and 0 bases, there was a span of 11 bases. There are 14 residues in the CDR3. Assay: immunoSEQ multiplex PCR; the TCRdb copy retains only in-frame clones and omits some. The sample consists of some 500,000 clones, roughly three quarters of them appearing once. The sequenced sample was PBMCs. The TCR originated in a woman between 35 and 50 years old in good health. Some clones in this sample may be carry-over from other donors' samples. The genes are TRBV5-1 and TRBJ2-5; either TRBD1 or TRBD2 may supply D (5 bases each). In DNA form, the CDR3 reads TGCGCCAGCAGGACGGGACCGTACCAAGAGACCCAGTACTTC. It is translated as CASRTGPYQETQYF.